This record concerns one T cell receptor (beta chain) sequence. This entry belongs to a study of blood T cell repertoires in COVID-19. On the study more broadly: The samples span acute and convalescent COVID-19 from the United States, Italy and Spain. T cells, B-cell-depleted T cells, or PBMCs provided the cDNA or gDNA that served as material.

Germline CDR1 reads SGHRS; CDR2 reads YFSETQ. The CDR3 runs 16 residues. V shed 3 bases and J 5 bases; nucleotides not matched to a gene: 7. Original analysis: Estimated nucleated cell counts came from reference gene primer amplification. Assay: immunoSEQ multiplex PCR; the TCRdb copy retains only in-frame clones and omits some. V and J calls and clone size are given by that table; D and trimming were obtained from the DNA. The sample shows about 78,000 clones, roughly 86% of them seen only once. Material: peripheral blood. The clonotype comes from a woman aged 60 to 75 with acute or convalescent COVID-19. The J gene is TRBJ2-7, the V gene TRBV5-1, with TRBD2 matching 14 bases. CDR3 amino acids: CASSSGLAGVPDEQYF. CDR3 nucleotides: TGCGCCAGCAGCTCGGGACTAGCGGGAGTTCCAGACGAGCAGTACTTC.